This T cell receptor beta chain was identified in a study of T cell responses to AZD1222 COVID-19 vaccine. The study's findings and limits: Elevations in Spike-specific TCR breadth and depth followed administration of two AZD1222 doses. Donors skewed white British and female; clonal diversity was possibly underestimated. CD4 TCRs covered the whole spike, strongest at regions 160-218 and 743-854.

CDR3 length: 12 amino acids. V lost 3 bases and J 6 bases, leaving 6 bases between the germline ends. This clone was counted a single time. Its antigen is as yet unknown. The data were produced by immunoSEQ multiplex PCR, yet TCRdb's version contains in-frame clones alone and is incomplete. This table has around 83,000 clones, 92% appearing once. The clonotype was recovered from an adult in good health. The chain employs TRBV12-3 or TRBV12-4 and TRBJ2-1; D remains ambiguous. The material sequenced was peripheral blood, taken on day 0 of AZD1222 vaccination. CDR3 nucleotides: TGTGCCAGCAGTTTCCCTAGCAATGAGCAGTTCTTC. It is translated as CASSFPSNEQFF.